This T cell receptor beta chain was observed in a study of OX40 agonist ivuxolimab in advanced cancers. For the study at large: At doses from 0.01 to 10 mg/kg, patients were given intravenous ivuxolimab every 2 weeks.

Produced via immunoSEQ multiplex PCR; TCRdb's table is partial and in-frame only. The sample lists roughly 63,000 clones; 80% to 90% were seen once. Regarding the study as a whole: Certain nonresponders additionally had low normalized T-cell clonal expansion. Low clonal expansion, among the lowest seen, marked partial responders at 0.1-3.0 mg/kg.

This CDR3 is built from 15 residues. V shed 4 bases and J shed 1 base, with 14 bases lying between them. Germline V gene sequence: CDR1 SGHRS, CDR2 YFSETQ. With respect to this clone: The antigen remains unidentified.

At cycle 4 day 1, cycle 7 day 1, and baseline, blood was sampled. This specimen consisted of CD4+ or CD8+ T cells sorted from blood, obtained in a trial of the OX40 agonist ivuxolimab. This receptor was taken from an adult with an advanced solid tumor such as melanoma, head and neck, liver or kidney cancer. The chain is built from TRBV5-1 and TRBJ1-1, with a possible D match to TRBD1 (5 bases). CDR3 protein: CASSPKWGENTEAFF. CDR3 in DNA: TGCGCCAGCAGCCCGAAGTGGGGGGAGAACACTGAAGCTTTCTTT.